Detailed here is one TCR beta chain. This entry is derived from a study of blood T cell repertoires in COVID-19. Study-wide background: The analysed material was cDNA or gDNA that came from T cells, B-cell-depleted T cells, or PBMCs.

As handled by the study authors: Estimates of nucleated cell counts were drawn from the amplification of reference gene primers. The assay was immunoSEQ multiplex PCR, and TCRdb's table has in-frame clones only and misses some. The V and J calls and the clone size are those of that table, but D and trimming were determined from the DNA. This table holds hundreds of thousands of clones, about 87% found once. This CDR3 region has 15 residues. Per the germline V gene, CDR1 is GTSNPN and CDR2 is SVGIG (reference sequence). The J segment lost 6 bases and the V segment lost 1 base, leaving 5 bases of the junction unmatched. Membership in each cohort depended on participant-reported clinical history. The study counted Cohort 3 donors as recovered given two negative PCRs, clearance, or symptom resolution.

The sequencing input was PBMCs or T cells enriched from blood (not recorded which). This chain connects TRBV30 to TRBJ1-6; 8 bases are shared with TRBD1. This clonotype originated in a woman in her forties or fifties who had recovered from COVID-19. This CDR3 is CAWSAGQGTNSPLHF. CDR3 nucleotides: TGTGCCTGGAGTGCTGGACAGGGAACTAATTCACCCCTCCACTTT.